This T cell receptor (beta chain) was recorded in a study of shared clonotypes between healthy human individuals. Across the whole study: The study used three CD4 naive, three CD4 memory, two CD8 naive and one CD8 memory plate per donor. Study-level findings and limits: Inspection by rarefaction showed sorted-subset sequencing to be incomplete despite large depth. Lower generation probabilities were found for non-shared clonotypes than for those shared by all four donors. Naive CD4 clonotype sharing across a handful of donors was around 5%.

Clones were read by immunoSEQ multiplex PCR, and TCRdb kept only the in-frame ones, dropping some. The data show approximately 940,000 clones, approximately 80% seen once. Worth noting for this clone: No antigen is known for it.

The sequenced material came from memory CD4+ T cells sorted from blood. Subset meaning: CD45RA-negative fraction. This receptor was taken from a young man in good health.

The CDR3 DNA reads as TGTGCCAGCAGTTATCGCGGACAGCCCTACGAGCAGTACTTC. It is translated as CASSYRGQPYEQYF. The chain links TRBV6-6 to TRBJ2-7; D might be TRBD1 (6 bases). V lost 3 bases and J 2 bases, leaving 11 bases between the germline ends. The CDR3 loop spans 14 amino acids. Germline loops: CDR1 MNHNY, CDR2 SVGAGI (reference sequence).